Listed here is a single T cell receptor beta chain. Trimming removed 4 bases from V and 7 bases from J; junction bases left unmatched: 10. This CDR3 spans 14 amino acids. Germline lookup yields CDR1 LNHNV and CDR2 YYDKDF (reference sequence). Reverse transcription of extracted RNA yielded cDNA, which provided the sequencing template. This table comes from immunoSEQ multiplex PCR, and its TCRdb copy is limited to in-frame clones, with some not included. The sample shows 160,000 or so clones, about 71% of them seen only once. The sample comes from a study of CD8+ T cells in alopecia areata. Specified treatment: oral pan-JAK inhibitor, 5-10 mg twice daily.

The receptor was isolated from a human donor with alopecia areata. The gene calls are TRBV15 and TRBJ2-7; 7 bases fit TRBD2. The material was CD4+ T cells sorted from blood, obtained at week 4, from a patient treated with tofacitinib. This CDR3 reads CATSISGFPSEQYF. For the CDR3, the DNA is TGTGCCACCAGCATTAGCGGGTTCCCCTCGGAGCAGTACTTC.